This T cell receptor beta chain derives from a study of human T cells and chemical hapten exposure. Via MiXCR, TCRdb re-called the 5' RACE reads, giving one row per CDR3 protein. The data contain roughly 110,000 distinct CDR3 sequences, around 20% of them singletons. Germline lookup yields CDR1 SGHTA and CDR2 FQGNSA. CDR3 size: 13 residues. V lost 5 bases and J lost 0, with 5 bases in between. Someone pulled total RNA out of unfractionated whole blood. This clonotype was observed a few times. The chain links TRBV7-2 to TRBJ1-5, with D unresolved. This sequence originates from a human donor in good health. The CDR3 DNA sequence: TGTGCCAGCAGCGTGTATAGCAATCAGCCCCAGCATTTT. This sequence encodes CASSVYSNQPQHF.